Listed below are T cell receptor beta chains from one sample, sequenced in a study of technical replicates of blood from a handful of donors. TCRdb's copy holds only in-frame clones and misses some; the assay was immunoSEQ multiplex PCR. The table records some 71,000 clones, roughly 96% of them present only once. The sample comprised T cells isolated from PBMCs. Source of these receptors: a human donor in good health. The CDR3 runs from the conserved cysteine through the conserved F or W.

j_gene: TRBJ2-7; v_gene: TRBV4-1; CDR3aa: CASSQRGGAYEQYF
j_gene: TRBJ1-1; v_gene: TRBV7-3; CDR3aa: CASSFLRGTEAFF
j_gene: TRBJ2-7; v_gene: TRBV28; CDR3aa: CASSSGHWGSYEQYF
j_gene: TRBJ2-5; v_gene: TRBV5-1; CDR3aa: CASSLMVGGRGETQYF
j_gene: TRBJ1-1; v_gene: TRBV30; CDR3aa: CAWSLSTQDMNTEAFF
j_gene: TRBJ2-3; v_gene: TRBV7-9; CDR3aa: CASSSHPGGIGDTQYF
j_gene: TRBJ1-2; v_gene: TRBV5-1; CDR3aa: CASSLGRGSTGGYTF
j_gene: TRBJ2-1; v_gene: TRBV29-1; CDR3aa: CSVTGGAVDEQFF
j_gene: TRBJ1-2; v_gene: TRBV7-6; CDR3aa: CASSLGSGIGGYTF
j_gene: TRBJ2-3; v_gene: TRBV2; CDR3aa: CASRRGSTDTQYF
j_gene: TRBJ1-1; v_gene: TRBV6-5; CDR3aa: CASSYSGSGGTEAFF
j_gene: TRBJ1-6; v_gene: TRBV10-3; CDR3aa: CAISKKQGGQGTSPLHF
j_gene: TRBJ1-5; v_gene: TRBV6-5; CDR3aa: CASSPPGNQPQHF
j_gene: TRBJ1-1; v_gene: TRBV5-4; CDR3aa: CASSSFTGVGDTEAFF
j_gene: TRBJ2-5; v_gene: TRBV5-1; CDR3aa: CASSLTGGETQYF
j_gene: TRBJ1-2; v_gene: TRBV7-9; CDR3aa: CASREMRLGTGLNYGYTF
j_gene: TRBJ2-7; v_gene: TRBV29-1; CDR3aa: CSVPGQGAYEQYF